The present entry profiles one T cell receptor (beta chain) with its context. Some clones are missing from TCRdb's copy, which holds only in-frame ones; the method was immunoSEQ multiplex PCR. The table includes approximately 130,000 clones, roughly 80% detected once. The CDR3 is 13 residues long. Per germline, CDR1 MNHEY and CDR2 SMNVEV (reference sequence). V was pared by 6 bases and J by 0 bases, with 6 bases between. This sample is part of a study of blood T cell repertoires in COVID-19. This chain uses TRBV27 with TRBJ1-5, with D unclear. This TCR came from a human donor in a cohort sampled during active COVID-19. Sequences were obtained from peripheral blood. CDR3 residues: CASSRSSNQPQHF. DNA of the CDR3: TGTGCCAGCAGCCGTAGTAGCAATCAGCCCCAGCATTTT.